Described below is a single T cell receptor beta chain sequence and its context. In the original workflow: Reference gene primer amplification yielded estimated nucleated cell counts. The data were produced by immunoSEQ multiplex PCR, yet TCRdb's version contains in-frame clones alone and is incomplete. D and trimming come from the DNA, and the V and J calls and clone size come from that table. This repertoire shows over 60,000 clones, 80% to 90% found once; its top ten account for roughly 9%. Germline-derived CDR1 and CDR2 are MNHNY and SVGAGI (reference sequence). The length of the CDR3 is 19 residues. V was shortened by 5 bases and J by 0 bases, with 25 bases between the two germline ends. The sample is drawn from a study of blood T cell repertoires in COVID-19. Study overall: Spain, Italy and the United States supplied samples that represented acute and convalescent COVID-19. Sources were T cells, B-cell-depleted T cells, or PBMCs; the material itself was cDNA or gDNA.

The TCR sequence derives from an elderly man with acute or convalescent COVID-19. Sequencing was carried out using peripheral blood. The chain couples TRBV6-6 to TRBJ1-2; tentatively, D is TRBD1 (6 bases). Here the CDR3 DNA reads TGTGCCAGCAGTCCCCCCCCGGGGGGACACCTCTGGACTAACTATGGCTACACCTTC. Translation: CASSPPPGGHLWTNYGYTF.